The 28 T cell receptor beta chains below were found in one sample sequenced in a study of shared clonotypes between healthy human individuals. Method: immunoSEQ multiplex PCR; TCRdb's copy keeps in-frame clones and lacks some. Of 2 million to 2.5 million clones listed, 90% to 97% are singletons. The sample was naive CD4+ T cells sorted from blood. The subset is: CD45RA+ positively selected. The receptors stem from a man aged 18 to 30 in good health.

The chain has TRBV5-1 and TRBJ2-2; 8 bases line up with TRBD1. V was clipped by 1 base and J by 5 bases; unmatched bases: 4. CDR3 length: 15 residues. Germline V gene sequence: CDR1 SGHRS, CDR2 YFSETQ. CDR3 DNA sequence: TGCGCCAGCAGCTTGAACAGGGGGTTGACCGGGGAGCTGTTTTTT. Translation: CASSLNRGLTGELFF.

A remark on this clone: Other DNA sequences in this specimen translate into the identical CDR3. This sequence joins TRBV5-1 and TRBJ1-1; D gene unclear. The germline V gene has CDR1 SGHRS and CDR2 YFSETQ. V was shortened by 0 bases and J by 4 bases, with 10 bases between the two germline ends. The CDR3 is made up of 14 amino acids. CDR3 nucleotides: TGCGCCAGCAGCTTGGCCGGGTTGGGCACTGAAGCTTTCTTT. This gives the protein CASSLAGLGTEAFF.

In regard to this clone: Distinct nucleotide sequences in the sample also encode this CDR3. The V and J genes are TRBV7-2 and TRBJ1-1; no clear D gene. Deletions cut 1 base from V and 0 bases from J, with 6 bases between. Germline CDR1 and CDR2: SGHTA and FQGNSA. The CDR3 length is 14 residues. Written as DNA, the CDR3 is TGTGCCAGCAGCTTAGTAGGTGTGAACACTGAAGCTTTCTTT. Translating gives CASSLVGVNTEAFF.

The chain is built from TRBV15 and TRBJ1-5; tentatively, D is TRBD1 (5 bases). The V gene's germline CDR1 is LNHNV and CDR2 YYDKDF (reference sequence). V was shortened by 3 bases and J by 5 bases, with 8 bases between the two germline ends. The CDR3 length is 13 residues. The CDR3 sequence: CATSRDNYQPQHF. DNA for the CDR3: TGTGCCACCAGCAGGGACAATTATCAGCCCCAGCATTTT.

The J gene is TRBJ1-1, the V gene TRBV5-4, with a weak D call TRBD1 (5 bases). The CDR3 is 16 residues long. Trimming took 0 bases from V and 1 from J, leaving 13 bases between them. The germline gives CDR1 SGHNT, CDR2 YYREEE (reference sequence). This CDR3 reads CASSLGGVKSNTEAFF. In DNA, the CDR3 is TGTGCCAGCAGCTTGGGAGGGGTAAAATCGAACACTGAAGCTTTCTTT.

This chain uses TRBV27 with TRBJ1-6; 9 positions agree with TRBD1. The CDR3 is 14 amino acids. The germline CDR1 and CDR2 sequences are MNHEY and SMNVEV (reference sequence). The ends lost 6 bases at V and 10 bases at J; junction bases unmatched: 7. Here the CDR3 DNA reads TGTGCCAGCAGATCCGGGACAGGGAACTCACCCCTCCACTTT. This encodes CASRSGTGNSPLHF.

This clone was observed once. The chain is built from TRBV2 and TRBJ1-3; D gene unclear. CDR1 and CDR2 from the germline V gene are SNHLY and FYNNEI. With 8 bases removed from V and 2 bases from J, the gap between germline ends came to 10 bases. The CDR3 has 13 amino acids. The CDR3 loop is CASSMGTGNTIYF. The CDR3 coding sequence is TGTGCCAGCTCTATGGGCACTGGAAACACCATATATTTT.

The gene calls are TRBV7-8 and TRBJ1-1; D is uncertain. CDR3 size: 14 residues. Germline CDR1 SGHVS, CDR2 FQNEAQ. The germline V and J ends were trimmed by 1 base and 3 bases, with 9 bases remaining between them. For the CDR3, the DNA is TGTGCCAGCAGCTTAGGTTGGAGGGACACTGAAGCTTTCTTT. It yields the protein CASSLGWRDTEAFF.

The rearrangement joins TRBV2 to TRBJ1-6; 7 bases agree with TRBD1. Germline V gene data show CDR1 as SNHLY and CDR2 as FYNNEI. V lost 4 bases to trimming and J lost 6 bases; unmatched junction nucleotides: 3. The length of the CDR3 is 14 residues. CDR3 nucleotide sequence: TGTGCCAGCAGTGGGACAGGAATTAATTCACCCCTCCACTTT. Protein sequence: CASSGTGINSPLHF.

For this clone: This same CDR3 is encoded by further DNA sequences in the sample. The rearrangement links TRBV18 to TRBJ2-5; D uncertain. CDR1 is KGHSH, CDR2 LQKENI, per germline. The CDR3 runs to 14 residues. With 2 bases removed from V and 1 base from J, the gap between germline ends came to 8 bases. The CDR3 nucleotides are TGTGCCAGCTCACCAGGACGGTCCCAAGAGACCCAGTACTTC. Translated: CASSPGRSQETQYF.

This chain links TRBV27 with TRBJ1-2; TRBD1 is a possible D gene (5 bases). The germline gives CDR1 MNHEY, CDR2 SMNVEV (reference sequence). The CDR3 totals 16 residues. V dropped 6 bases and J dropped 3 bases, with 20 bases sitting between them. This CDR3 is CASRPLTKGQDYGYTF. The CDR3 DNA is TGTGCCAGCAGACCCCTGACAAAGGGGCAAGACTATGGCTACACCTTC.

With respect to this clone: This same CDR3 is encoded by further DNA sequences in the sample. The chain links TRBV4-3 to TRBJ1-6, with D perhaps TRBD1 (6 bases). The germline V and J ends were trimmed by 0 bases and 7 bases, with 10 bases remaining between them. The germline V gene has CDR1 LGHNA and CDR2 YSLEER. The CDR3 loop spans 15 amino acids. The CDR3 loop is CASSQDRGNNSPLHF. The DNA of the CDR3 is TGCGCCAGCAGCCAAGACAGGGGTAACAATTCACCCCTCCACTTT.

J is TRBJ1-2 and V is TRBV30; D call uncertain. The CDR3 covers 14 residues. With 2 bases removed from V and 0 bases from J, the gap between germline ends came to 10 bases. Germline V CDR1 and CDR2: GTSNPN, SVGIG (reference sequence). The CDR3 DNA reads TGTGCCTGGAGTCTCGCCGTCCCTAACTATGGCTACACCTTC. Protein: CAWSLAVPNYGYTF. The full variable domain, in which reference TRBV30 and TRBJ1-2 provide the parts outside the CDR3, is SQTIHQWPATLVQPVGSPLSLECTVEGTSNPNLYWYRQAAGRGLQLLFYSVGIGQISSEVPQNLSASRPQDRQFILSSKKLLLSDSGFYLCAWSLAVPNYGYTFGSGTRLTVV.

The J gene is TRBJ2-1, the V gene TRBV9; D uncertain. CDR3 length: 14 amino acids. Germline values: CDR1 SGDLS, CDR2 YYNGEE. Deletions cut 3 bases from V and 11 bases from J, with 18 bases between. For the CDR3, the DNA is TGTGCCAGCAGCGGATTCTTCGTTAATGAGAAGCAGTTCTTC. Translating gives CASSGFFVNEKQFF.

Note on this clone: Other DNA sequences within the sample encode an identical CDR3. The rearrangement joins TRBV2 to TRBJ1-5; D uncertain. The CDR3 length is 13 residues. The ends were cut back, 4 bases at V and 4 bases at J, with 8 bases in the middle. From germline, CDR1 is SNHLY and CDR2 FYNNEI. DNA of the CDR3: TGTGCCAGCAGTGGAGGTGGGAATCAGCCCCAGCATTTT. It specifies CASSGGGNQPQHF.

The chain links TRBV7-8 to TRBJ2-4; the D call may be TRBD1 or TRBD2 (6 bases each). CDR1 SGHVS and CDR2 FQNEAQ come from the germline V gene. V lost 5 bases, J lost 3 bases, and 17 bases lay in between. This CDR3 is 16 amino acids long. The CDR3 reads CASSPSGGLGKNIQYF. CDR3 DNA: TGTGCCAGCAGCCCATCTGGGGGGCTCGGCAAAAACATTCAGTACTTC.

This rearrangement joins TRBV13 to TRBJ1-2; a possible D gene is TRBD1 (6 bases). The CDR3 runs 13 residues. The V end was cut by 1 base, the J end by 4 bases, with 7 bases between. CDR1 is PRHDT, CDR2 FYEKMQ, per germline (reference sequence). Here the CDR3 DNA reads TGTGCCAGCAGCTTAGAACAGGGCTATGGCTACACCTTC. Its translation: CASSLEQGYGYTF.

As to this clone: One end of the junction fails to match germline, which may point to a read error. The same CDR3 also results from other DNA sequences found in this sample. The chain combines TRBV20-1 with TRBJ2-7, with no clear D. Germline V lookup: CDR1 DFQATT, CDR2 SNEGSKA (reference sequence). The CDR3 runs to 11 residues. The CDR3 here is CSARDGYEQYF. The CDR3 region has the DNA TGCAGTGCTCGAGACGGCTACGAGCAGTACTTC.

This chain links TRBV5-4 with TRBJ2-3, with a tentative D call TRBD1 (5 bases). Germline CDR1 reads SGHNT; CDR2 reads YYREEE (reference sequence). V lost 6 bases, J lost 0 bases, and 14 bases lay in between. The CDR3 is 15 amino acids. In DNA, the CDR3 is TGTGCCAGCACCTTAGACGCAGGGAGCACAGATACGCAGTATTTT. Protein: CASTLDAGSTDTQYF.

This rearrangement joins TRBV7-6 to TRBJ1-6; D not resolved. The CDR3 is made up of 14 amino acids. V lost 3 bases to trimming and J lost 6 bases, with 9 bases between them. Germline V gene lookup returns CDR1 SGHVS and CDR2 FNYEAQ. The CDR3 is CASSLESSNSPLHF. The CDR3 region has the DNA TGTGCCAGCAGCTTGGAATCGAGTAATTCACCCCTCCACTTT.

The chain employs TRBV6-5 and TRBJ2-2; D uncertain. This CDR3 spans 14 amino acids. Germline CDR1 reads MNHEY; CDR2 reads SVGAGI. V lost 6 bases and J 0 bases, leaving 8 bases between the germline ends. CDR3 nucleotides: TGTGCCAGCAGCCGTACTACGAACACCGGGGAGCTGTTTTTT. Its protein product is CASSRTTNTGELFF.

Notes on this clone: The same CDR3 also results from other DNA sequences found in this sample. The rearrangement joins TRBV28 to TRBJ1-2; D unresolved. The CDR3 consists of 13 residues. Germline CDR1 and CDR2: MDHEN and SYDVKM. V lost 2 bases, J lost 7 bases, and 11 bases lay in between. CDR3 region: CASSLTGSGGYTF. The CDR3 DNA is TGTGCCAGCAGTTTAACTGGGAGCGGTGGCTACACCTTC.

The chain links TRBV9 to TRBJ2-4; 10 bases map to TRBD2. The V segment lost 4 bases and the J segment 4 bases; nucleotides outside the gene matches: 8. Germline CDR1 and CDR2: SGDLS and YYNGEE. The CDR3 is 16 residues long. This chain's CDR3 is CASSRGDSGGKNIQYF. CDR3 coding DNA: TGTGCCAGCAGCCGCGGGGATAGCGGGGGGAAAAACATTCAGTACTTC.

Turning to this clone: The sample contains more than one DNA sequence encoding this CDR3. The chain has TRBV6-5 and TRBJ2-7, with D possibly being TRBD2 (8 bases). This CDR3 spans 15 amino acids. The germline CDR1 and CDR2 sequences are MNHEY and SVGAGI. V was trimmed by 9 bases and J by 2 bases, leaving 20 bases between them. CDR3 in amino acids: CASTLREGAPYEQYF. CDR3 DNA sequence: TGTGCCAGTACCTTACGGGAGGGGGCCCCCTACGAGCAGTACTTC.

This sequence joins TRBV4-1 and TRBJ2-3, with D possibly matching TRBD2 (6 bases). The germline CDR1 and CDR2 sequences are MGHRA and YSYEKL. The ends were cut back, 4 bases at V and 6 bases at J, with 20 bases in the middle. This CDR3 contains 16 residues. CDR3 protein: CASSLLPGLGTDTQYF. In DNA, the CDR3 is TGCGCCAGCAGCCTCCTCCCGGGACTCGGTACGGATACGCAGTATTTT.

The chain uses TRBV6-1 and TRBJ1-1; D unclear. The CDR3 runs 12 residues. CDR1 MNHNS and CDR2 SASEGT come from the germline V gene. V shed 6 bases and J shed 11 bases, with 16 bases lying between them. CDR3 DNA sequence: TGTGCCAGCAGAGACCTCCTTTTCCCCGCTTTCTTT. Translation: CASRDLLFPAFF.

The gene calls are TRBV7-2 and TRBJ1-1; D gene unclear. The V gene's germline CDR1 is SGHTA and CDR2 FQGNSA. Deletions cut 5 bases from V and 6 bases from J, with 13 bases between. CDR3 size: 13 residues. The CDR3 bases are TGTGCCAGCAGCCTTTCGGCGGTGGCTGAAGCTTTCTTT. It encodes CASSLSAVAEAFF.

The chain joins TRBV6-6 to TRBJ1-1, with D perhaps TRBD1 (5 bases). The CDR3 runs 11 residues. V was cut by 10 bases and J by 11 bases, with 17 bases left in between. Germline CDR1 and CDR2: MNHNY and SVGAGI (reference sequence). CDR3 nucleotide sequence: TGTGCCACCACGATTCTGGGGGAGGCTTTCTTT. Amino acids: CATTILGEAFF.